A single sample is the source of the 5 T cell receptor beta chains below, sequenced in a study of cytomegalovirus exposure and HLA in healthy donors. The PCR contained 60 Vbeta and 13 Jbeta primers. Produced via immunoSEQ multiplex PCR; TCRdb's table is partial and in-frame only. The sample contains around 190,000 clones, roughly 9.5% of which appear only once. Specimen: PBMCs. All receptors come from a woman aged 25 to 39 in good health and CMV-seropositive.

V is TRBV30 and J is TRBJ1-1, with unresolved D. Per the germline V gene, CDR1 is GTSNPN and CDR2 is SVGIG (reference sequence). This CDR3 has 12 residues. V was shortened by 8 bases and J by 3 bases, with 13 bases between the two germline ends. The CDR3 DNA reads TGTGCCGGGGAGGCGGTAGACACTGAAGCTTTCTTT. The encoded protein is CAGEAVDTEAFF.

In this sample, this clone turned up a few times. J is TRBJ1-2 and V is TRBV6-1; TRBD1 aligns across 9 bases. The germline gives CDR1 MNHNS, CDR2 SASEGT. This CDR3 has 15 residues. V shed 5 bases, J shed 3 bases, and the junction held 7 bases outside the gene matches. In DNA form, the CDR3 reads TGTGCCAGCAGTCTATCGACAGGGGGGCACTATGGCTACACCTTC. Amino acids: CASSLSTGGHYGYTF.

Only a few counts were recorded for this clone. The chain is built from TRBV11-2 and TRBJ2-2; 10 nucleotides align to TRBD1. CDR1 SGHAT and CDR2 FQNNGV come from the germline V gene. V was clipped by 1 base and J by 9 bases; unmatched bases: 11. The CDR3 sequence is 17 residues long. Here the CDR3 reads CASSLGVLGQGSRELFF. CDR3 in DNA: TGTGCCAGCAGCTTAGGCGTATTGGGACAGGGGTCCAGGGAGCTGTTTTTT. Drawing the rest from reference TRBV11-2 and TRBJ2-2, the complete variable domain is EAGVAQSPRYKIIEKRQSVAFWCNPISGHATLYWYQQILGQGPKLLIQFQNNGVVDDSQLPKDRFSAERLKGVDSTLKIQPAKLEDSAVYLCASSLGVLGQGSRELFFGEGSRLTVL.

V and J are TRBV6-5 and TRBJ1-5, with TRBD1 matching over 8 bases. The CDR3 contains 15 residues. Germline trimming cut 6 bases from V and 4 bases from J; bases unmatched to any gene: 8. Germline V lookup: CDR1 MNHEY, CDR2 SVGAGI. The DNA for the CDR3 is TGTGCCAGCAGCCCTGGACAGGGAGGAAATCAGCCCCAGCATTTT. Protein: CASSPGQGGNQPQHF.

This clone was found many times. CDR3 bases: TGTGCCAGTAGTGCCGGGACAGGGGCATCCATTCAGTACTTC. This translates into CASSAGTGASIQYF. The genes are TRBV19 and TRBJ2-4; 10 bases line up with TRBD1. The CDR3 is 14 amino acids. Germline assignment: CDR1 LNHDA and CDR2 SQIVND (reference sequence). J gave up 9 bases and V 5 bases, and 7 bases lay outside the gene matches.